This T cell receptor beta chain was captured in a study of T cell repertoires in cytomegalovirus infection. Study-wide background: Public TCR beta signature analysis indicated the presence of both CMV infection and matching HLA type.

TCRdb used MiXCR to reprocess the reads, holding one entry per CDR3 protein. The sample has about 830,000 distinct CDR3 sequences, 32% seen once; the top ten hold 9.5% to 15%. With regard to this clonotype: Its target is unknown.

V lost 4 bases and J 3 bases, leaving 13 bases between the germline ends. This CDR3 has 15 amino acids. CDR1 SGDLS and CDR2 YYNGEE come from the germline V gene. The chain combines TRBV9 with TRBJ2-2; D perhaps matches TRBD1 (5 bases). This clonotype originated in a human donor in good health (CMV status not recorded). Some clones in this sample may be carry-over from other donors' samples. This sample comprised cultured CD8+ T cells from PBMCs, obtained from culture after CMV antigen stimulation. The CDR3 DNA reads TGTGCCAGCAGCCCTACGGTCAGGGACACCGGGGAGCTGTTTTTT. The encoded protein is CASSPTVRDTGELFF.